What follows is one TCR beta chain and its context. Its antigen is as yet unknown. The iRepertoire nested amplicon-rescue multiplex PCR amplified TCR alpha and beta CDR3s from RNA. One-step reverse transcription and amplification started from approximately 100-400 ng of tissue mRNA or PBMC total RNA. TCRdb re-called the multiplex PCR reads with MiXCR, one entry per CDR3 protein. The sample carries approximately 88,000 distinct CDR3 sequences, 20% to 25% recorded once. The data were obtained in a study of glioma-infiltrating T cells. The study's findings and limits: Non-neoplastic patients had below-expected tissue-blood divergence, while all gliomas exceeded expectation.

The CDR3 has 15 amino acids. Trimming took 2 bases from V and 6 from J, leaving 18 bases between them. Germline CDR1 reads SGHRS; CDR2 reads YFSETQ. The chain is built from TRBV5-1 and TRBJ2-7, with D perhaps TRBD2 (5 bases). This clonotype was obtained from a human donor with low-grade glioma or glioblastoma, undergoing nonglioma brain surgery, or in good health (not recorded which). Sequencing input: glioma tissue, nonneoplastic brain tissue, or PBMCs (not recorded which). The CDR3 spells CASSFSTIDPIEQYF. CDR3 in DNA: TGCGCCAGCAGCTTCTCGACTATCGACCCTATCGAGCAGTACTTC.